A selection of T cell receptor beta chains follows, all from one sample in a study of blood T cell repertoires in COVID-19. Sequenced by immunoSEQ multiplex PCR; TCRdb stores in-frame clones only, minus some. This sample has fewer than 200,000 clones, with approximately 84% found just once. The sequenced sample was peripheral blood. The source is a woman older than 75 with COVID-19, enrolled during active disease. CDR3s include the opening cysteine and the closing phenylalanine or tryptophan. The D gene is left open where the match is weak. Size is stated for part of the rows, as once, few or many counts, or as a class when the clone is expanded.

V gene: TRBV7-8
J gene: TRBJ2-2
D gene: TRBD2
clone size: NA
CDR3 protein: CASSLTSGSNTGELFF
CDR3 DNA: TGTGCCAGCAGCTTAACTAGCGGATCGAACACCGGGGAGCTGTTTTTT

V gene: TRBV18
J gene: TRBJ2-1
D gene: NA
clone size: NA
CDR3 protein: CASSPLPRGPGGNEQFF
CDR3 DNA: TGTGCCAGCTCACCTCTCCCCCGAGGCCCCGGAGGGAATGAGCAGTTCTTC

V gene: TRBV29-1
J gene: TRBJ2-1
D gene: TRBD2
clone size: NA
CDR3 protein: CSVEKLAGGWGEQFF
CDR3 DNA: TGCAGCGTTGAGAAGTTGGCGGGAGGGTGGGGTGAGCAGTTCTTC

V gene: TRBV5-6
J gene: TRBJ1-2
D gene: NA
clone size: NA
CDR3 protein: CASSPTGFSGYTF
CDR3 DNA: TGTGCCAGCAGCCCAACAGGGTTTAGTGGCTACACCTTC

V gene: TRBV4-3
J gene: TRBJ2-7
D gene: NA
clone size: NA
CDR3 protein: CASSQDSWEYEQYF
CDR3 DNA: TGCGCCAGCAGCCAAGATAGTTGGGAGTACGAGCAGTACTTC

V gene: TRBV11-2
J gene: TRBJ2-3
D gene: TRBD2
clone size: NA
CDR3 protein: CASSSWTSGGPDTQYF
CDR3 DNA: TGTGCCAGCAGCTCTTGGACTAGCGGGGGGCCAGATACGCAGTATTTT

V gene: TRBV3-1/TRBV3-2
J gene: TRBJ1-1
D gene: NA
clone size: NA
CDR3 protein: CASSQGWAETEAFF
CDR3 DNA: TGTGCCAGCAGCCAAGGGTGGGCCGAAACTGAAGCTTTCTTT

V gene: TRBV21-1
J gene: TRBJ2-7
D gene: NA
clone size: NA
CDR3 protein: CASIPLPRGLATYEQYF
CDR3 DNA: TGTGCCAGCATCCCACTCCCTCGGGGACTAGCGACCTACGAGCAGTACTTC

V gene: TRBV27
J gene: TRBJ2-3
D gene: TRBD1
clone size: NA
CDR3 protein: CASSLQTGAMTDTQYF
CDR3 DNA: TGTGCCAGCAGTCTCCAGACAGGGGCGATGACAGATACGCAGTATTTT

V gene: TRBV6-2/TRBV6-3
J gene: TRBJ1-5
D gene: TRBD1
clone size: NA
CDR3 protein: CASSWTGTQPQHF
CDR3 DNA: TGTGCCAGCAGTTGGACAGGGACCCAGCCCCAGCATTTT

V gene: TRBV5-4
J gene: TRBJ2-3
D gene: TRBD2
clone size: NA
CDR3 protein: CASSQKRGGRTDTQYF
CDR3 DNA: TGTGCCAGCAGCCAAAAGCGGGGGGGGCGAACAGATACGCAGTATTTT

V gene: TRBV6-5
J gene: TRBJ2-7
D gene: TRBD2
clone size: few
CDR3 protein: CASTSGGSYEQYF
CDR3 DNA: TGTGCCAGCACCAGCGGGGGCTCCTACGAGCAGTACTTC

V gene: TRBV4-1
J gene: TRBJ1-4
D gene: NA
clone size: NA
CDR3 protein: CASSQADRSTNEKLFF
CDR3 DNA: TGCGCCAGCAGCCAAGCTGACAGGTCCACTAATGAAAAACTGTTTTTT

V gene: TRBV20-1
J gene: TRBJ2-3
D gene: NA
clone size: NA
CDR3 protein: CSGTINTQYF
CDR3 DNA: TGCAGTGGTACAATAAATACGCAGTATTTT

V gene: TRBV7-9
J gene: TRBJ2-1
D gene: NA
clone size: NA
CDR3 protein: CASSLRGFEVNEQFF
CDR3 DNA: TGTGCCAGCAGTTTAAGGGGATTTGAGGTAAATGAGCAGTTCTTC

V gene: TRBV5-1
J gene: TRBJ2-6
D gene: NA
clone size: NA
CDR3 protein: CASSLLTGTSGANVLTF
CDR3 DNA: TGCGCCAGCAGCTTGCTGACAGGTACTTCTGGGGCCAACGTCCTGACTTTC

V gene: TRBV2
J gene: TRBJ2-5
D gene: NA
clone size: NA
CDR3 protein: CASKGPGEAQYF
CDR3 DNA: TGTGCCAGCAAAGGTCCGGGGGAGGCCCAGTACTTC

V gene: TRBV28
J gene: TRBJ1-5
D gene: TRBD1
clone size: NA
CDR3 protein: CASRKQGGGNQPQHF
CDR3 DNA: TGTGCCAGCAGGAAACAGGGGGGGGGAAATCAGCCCCAGCATTTT

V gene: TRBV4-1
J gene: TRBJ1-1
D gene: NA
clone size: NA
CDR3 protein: CASSQREGWGTEAFF
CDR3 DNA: TGCGCCAGCAGCCAACGCGAGGGATGGGGCACTGAAGCTTTCTTT

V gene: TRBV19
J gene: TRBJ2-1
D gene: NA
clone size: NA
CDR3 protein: CASKGIRQGGLEQFF
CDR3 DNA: TGTGCCAGTAAGGGGATAAGGCAGGGGGGACTTGAGCAGTTCTTC

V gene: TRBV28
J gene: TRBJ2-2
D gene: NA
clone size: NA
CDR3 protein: CASSPWATGELFF
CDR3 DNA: TGTGCCAGCAGTCCATGGGCCACCGGGGAGCTGTTTTTT

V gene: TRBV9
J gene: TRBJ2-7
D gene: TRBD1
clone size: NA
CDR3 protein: CASSVGTGIYEQYF
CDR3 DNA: TGTGCCAGCAGCGTCGGGACAGGCATCTACGAGCAGTACTTC

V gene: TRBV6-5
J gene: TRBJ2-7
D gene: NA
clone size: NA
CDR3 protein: CASGRRAYSYEQYF
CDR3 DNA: TGTGCCAGCGGTAGAAGAGCGTACTCTTACGAGCAGTACTTC

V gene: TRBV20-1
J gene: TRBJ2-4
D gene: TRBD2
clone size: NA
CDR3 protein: CSASALAVAKNIQYF
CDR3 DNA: TGCAGTGCTAGTGCTCTAGCGGTAGCCAAAAACATTCAGTACTTC

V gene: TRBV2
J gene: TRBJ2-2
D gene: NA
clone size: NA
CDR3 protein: CASSGQLWSTGELFF
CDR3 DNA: TGTGCCAGCAGTGGACAGCTGTGGAGTACCGGGGAGCTGTTTTTT

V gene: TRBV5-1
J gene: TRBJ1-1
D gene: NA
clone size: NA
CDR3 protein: CASSTGQNTEAFF
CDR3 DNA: TGCGCCAGCAGCACAGGACAGAACACTGAAGCTTTCTTT

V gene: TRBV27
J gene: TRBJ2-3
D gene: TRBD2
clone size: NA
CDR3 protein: CASSPRTSGTRTDTQYF
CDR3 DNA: TGTGCCAGCAGTCCCCGGACTAGCGGGACACGCACAGATACGCAGTATTTT

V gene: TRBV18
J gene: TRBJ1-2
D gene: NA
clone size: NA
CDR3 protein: CASSPVNYGYTF
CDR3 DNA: TGTGCCAGCTCCCCGGTGAACTATGGCTACACCTTC

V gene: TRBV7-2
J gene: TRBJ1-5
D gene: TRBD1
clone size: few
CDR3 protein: CASSLSWTGVLGNQPQHF
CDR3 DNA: TGTGCCAGCAGCTTATCGTGGACAGGGGTATTGGGCAATCAGCCCCAGCATTTT

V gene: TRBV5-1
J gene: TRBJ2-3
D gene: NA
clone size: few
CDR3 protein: CASSLARQAAYTDTQYF
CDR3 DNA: TGCGCCAGCAGCTTGGCTAGACAAGCGGCCTACACAGATACGCAGTATTTT

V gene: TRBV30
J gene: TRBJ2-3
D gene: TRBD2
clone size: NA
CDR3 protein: CAWIKAGGSSTDTQYF
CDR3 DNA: TGTGCCTGGATCAAAGCGGGGGGGTCTAGCACAGATACGCAGTATTTT

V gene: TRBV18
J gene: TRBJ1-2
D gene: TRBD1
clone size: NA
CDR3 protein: CASSPAGTGIGYTF
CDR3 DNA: TGTGCCAGCTCACCAGCCGGGACAGGGATTGGCTACACCTTC

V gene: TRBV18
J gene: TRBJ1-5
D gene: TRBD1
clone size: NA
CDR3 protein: CASSPGQGRDQPQHF
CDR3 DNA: TGTGCCAGCTCACCAGGACAGGGAAGGGATCAGCCCCAGCATTTT

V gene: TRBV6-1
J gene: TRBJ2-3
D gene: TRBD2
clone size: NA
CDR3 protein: CASSVGGVGTDTQYF
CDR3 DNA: TGTGCCAGCAGTGTTGGGGGGGTCGGTACAGATACGCAGTATTTT

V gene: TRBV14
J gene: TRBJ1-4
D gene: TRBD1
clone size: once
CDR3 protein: CASSQDQRTGTNEKLFF
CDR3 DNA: TGTGCCAGCAGCCAAGATCAGCGGACAGGGACTAATGAAAAACTGTTTTTT

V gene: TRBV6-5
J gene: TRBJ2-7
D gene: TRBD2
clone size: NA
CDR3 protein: CASKLAEPSFYEQYF
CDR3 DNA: TGTGCCAGCAAACTAGCGGAGCCCTCCTTTTACGAGCAGTACTTC

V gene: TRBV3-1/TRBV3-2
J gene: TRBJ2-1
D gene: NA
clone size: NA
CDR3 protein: CASSQDLRNEQFF
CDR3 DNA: TGTGCCAGCAGCCAAGATTTGAGAAATGAGCAGTTCTTC

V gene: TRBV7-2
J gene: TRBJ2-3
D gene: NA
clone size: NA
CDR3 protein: CASSLVAGSADTQYF
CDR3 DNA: TGTGCCAGCAGCTTAGTAGCAGGGTCGGCAGATACGCAGTATTTT

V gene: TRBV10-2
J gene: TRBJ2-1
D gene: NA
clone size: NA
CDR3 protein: CASSDLHNEQFF
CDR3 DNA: TGCGCCAGCAGTGACCTCCACAATGAGCAGTTCTTC

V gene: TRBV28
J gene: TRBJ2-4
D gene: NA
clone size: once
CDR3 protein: CASSLARGNIQYF
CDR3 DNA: TGTGCCAGCAGTTTAGCCAGGGGAAACATTCAGTACTTC

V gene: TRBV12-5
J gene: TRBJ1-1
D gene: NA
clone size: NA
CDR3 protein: CASGPTGLTEAFF
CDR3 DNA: TGTGCTAGTGGTCCTACAGGGCTAACTGAAGCTTTCTTT

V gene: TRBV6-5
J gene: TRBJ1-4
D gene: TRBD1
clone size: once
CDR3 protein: CASRAGQANEKLFF
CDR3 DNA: TGTGCCAGCAGAGCGGGACAGGCTAATGAAAAACTGTTTTTT

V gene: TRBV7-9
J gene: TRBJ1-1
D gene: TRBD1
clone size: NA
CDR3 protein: CASSPQGRRTEAFF
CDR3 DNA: TGTGCCAGCAGCCCACAGGGGAGACGGACTGAAGCTTTCTTT

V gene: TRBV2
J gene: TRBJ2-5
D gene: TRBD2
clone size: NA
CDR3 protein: CASKEREGMTQYF
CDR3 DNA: TGTGCCAGCAAAGAGCGGGAGGGTATGACCCAGTACTTC

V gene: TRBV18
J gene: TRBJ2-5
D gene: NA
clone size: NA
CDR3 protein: CASSPQAGQETQYF
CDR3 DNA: TGTGCCAGCTCACCACAGGCAGGCCAAGAGACCCAGTACTTC

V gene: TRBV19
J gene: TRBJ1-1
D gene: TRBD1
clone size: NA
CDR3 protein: CASSAGTGKAFF
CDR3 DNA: TGTGCCAGTAGTGCCGGGACAGGGAAAGCTTTCTTT

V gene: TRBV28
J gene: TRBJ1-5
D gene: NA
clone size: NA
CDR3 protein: CASTRQHNQPQHF
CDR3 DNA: TGTGCCAGCACTCGACAGCATAATCAGCCCCAGCATTTT

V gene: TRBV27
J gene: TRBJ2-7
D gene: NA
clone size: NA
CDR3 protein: CASSARDTRYEQYF
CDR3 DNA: TGTGCCAGCAGTGCGAGGGACACCCGCTACGAGCAGTACTTC

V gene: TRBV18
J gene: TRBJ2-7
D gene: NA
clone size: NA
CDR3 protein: CASSPATSYEQYF
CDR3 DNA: TGTGCCAGCTCACCAGCGACATCCTACGAGCAGTACTTC

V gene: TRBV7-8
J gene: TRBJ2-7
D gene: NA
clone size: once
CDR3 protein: CASSLGVWSTYEQYF
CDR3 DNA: TGTGCCAGCAGCTTAGGGGTTTGGAGTACCTACGAGCAGTACTTC

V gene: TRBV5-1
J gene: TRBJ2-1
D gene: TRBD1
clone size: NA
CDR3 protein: CASSLDRDHNEQFF
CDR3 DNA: TGCGCCAGCAGCCTCGACAGGGATCACAATGAGCAGTTCTTC

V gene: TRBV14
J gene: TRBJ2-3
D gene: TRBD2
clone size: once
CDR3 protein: CASSSLTSVTDTQYF
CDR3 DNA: TGTGCCAGCAGCTCCCTGACTAGCGTCACAGATACGCAGTATTTT

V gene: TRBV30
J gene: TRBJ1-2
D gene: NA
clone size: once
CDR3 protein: CAWSPTRTVGYTF
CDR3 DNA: TGTGCCTGGAGTCCGACCCGGACAGTCGGCTACACCTTC

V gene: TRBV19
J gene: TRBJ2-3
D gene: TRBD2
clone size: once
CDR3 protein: CASSIVAGVPDTQYF
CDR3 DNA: TGTGCCAGTAGTATCGTAGCGGGAGTTCCAGATACGCAGTATTTT